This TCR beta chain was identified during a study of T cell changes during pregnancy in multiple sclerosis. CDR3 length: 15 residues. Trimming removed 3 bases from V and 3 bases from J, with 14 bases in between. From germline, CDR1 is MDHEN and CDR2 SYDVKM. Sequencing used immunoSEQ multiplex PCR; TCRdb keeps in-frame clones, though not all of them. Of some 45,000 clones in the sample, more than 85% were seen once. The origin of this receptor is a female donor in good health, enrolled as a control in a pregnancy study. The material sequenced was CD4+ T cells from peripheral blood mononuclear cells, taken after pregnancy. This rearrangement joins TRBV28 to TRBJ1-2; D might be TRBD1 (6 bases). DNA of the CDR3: TGTGCCAGCAGTTTGTCCGGACAGTCCTACTATGGCTACACCTTC. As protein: CASSLSGQSYYGYTF.